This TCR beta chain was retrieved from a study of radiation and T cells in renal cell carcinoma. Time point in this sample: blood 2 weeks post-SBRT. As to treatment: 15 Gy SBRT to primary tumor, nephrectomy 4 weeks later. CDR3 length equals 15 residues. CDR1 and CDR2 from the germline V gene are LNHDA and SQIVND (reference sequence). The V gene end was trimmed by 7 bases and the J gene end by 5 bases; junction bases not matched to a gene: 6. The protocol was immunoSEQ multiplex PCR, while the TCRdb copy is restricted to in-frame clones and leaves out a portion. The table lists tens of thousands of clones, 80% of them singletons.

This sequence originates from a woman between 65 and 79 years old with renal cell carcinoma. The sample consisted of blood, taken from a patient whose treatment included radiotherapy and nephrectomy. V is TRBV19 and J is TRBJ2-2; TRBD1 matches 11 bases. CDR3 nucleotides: TGTGCCAGTACCCGGACAGGGGGCAGGACCGGGGAGCTGTTTTTT. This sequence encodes CASTRTGGRTGELFF.